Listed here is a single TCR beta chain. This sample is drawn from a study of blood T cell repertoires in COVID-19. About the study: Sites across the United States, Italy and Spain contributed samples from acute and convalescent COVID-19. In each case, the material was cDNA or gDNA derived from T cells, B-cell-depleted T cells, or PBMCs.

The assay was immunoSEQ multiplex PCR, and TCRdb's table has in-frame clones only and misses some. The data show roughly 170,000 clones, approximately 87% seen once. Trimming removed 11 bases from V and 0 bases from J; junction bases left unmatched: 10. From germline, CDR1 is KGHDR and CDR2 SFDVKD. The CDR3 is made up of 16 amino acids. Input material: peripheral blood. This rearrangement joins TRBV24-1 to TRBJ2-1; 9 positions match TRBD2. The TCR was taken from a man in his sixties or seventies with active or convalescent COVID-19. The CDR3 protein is CASGGSGGSSYNEQFF. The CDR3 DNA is TGTGCCAGCGGCGGGAGCGGGGGGAGCTCCTACAATGAGCAGTTCTTC.